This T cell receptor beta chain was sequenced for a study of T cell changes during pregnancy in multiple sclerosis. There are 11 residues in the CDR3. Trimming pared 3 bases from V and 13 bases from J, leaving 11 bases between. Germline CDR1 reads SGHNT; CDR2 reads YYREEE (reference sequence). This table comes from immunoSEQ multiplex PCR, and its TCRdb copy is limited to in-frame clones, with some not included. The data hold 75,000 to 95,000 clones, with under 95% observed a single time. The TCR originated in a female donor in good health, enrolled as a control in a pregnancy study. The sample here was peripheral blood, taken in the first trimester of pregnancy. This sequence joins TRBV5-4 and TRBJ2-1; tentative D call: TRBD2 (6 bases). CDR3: CASSSRGDQFF. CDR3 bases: TGTGCCAGCAGCTCACGCGGGGATCAGTTCTTC.